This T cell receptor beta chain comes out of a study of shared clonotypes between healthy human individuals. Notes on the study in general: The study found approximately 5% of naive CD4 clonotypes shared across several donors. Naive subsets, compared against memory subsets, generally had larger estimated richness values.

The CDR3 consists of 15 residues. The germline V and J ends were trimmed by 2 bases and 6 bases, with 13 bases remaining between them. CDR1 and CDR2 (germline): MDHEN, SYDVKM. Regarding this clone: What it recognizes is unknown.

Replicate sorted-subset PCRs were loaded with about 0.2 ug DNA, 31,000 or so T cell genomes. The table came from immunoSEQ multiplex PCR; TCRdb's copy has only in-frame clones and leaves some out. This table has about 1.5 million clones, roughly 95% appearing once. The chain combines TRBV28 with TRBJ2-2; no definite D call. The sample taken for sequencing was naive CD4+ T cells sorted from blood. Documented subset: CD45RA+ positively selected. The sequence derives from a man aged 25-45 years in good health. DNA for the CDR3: TGTGCCAGCAGTTTAATCTTCTCGGGTCCCGGGGAGCTGTTTTTT. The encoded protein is CASSLIFSGPGELFF.